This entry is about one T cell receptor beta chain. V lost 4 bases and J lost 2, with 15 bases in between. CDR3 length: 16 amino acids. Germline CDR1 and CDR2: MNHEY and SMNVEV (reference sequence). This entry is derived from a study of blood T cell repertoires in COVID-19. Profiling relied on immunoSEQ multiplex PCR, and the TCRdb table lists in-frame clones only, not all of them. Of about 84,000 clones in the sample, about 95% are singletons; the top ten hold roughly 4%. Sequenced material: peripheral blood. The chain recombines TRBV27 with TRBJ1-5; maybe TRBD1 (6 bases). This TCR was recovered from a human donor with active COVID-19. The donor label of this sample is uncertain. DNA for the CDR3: TGTGCCAGCAGTTGGGGGCGAGGACGGGGCAATCAGCCCCAGCATTTT. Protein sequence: CASSWGRGRGNQPQHF.